A selection of T cell receptor beta chains follows, all from one sample in a study of T cell responses to AZD1222 COVID-19 vaccine. The data were produced by immunoSEQ multiplex PCR, yet TCRdb's version contains in-frame clones alone and is incomplete. This sample has around 110,000 clones, with about 86% found just once. The material was peripheral blood, obtained on day 0 of AZD1222 vaccination. These receptors were taken from an adult in good health. CDR3s include the opening cysteine and the closing phenylalanine or tryptophan. Fields, in order: J gene, clone size, V gene, D gene, CDR3 protein, CDR3 DNA. D genes are given only for firm matches. Not all rows give a size; the values are once, few, many and, for expanded clones, a class.

>TRBJ2-3|NA|TRBV5-4|TRBD2
CASSLDTSAAVNQYF
TGTGCCAGCAGCTTGGATACTAGCGCCGCCGTTAACCAGTATTTT
>TRBJ2-3|NA|TRBV24-1|NA
CATSDPVGSGTDTQYF
TGTGCCACCAGTGACCCGGTGGGGTCGGGCACAGATACGCAGTATTTT
>TRBJ1-2|NA|TRBV6-1|TRBD1
CASSEARQGYDYGYTF
TGTGCCAGCAGTGAAGCGAGACAGGGATACGACTATGGCTACACCTTC
>TRBJ1-1|few|TRBV11-1|NA
CASSPLGEDTEAFF
TGTGCCAGCAGCCCACTGGGGGAGGACACTGAAGCTTTCTTT
>TRBJ1-5|once|TRBV27|NA
CASSLLGTNPRLHNQPQHF
TGTGCCAGCAGTTTATTGGGGACAAACCCGAGGTTGCACAATCAGCCCCAGCATTTT
>TRBJ1-1|NA|TRBV6-4|NA
CASKSGGGDTEAFF
TGTGCCAGCAAATCGGGAGGAGGGGACACTGAAGCTTTCTTT
>TRBJ2-7|NA|TRBV5-4|TRBD2
CASTSKGLAVYEQYF
TGTGCCAGCACTTCCAAGGGACTAGCGGTCTACGAGCAGTACTTC
>TRBJ2-7|NA|TRBV27|NA
CASSLPSGGEQYF
TGTGCCAGCAGTTTACCTTCAGGCGGCGAGCAGTACTTC
>TRBJ1-4|NA|TRBV7-9|NA
CASRSGDEKLFF
TGTGCCAGCAGGTCGGGCGATGAAAAACTGTTTTTT
>TRBJ1-4|NA|TRBV4-1|NA
CASSRVGTTNEKLFF
TGCGCCAGCAGTCGGGTTGGTACAACTAATGAAAAACTGTTTTTT
>TRBJ2-5|NA|TRBV7-2|NA
CASSKLGGLETQYF
TGTGCCAGCAGTAAGTTGGGAGGACTGGAGACCCAGTACTTC
>TRBJ1-5|NA|TRBV7-2|NA
CASSSTRGKSNQPQHF
TGTGCCAGCAGCTCCACGAGGGGGAAAAGCAATCAGCCCCAGCATTTT
>TRBJ1-2|NA|TRBV6-5|NA
CASRLTGNYGYTF
TGTGCCAGCAGGCTTACAGGGAACTATGGCTACACCTTC
>TRBJ1-1|once|TRBV4-3|NA
CASSQGAFEAFF
TGCGCCAGCAGCCAGGGGGCTTTTGAAGCTTTCTTT
>TRBJ2-7|NA|TRBV12-5|NA
CASGTGYEQYF
TGTGCTAGTGGAACAGGTTACGAGCAGTACTTC
>TRBJ1-2|NA|TRBV24-1|NA
CATSDLSYGYTF
TGTGCCACCAGTGATTTGAGCTATGGCTACACCTTC
>TRBJ1-3|NA|TRBV6-5|NA
CASSYSRGGNTIYF
TGTGCCAGCAGTTACTCGAGGGGGGGAAACACCATATATTTT
>TRBJ1-6|NA|TRBV6-5|NA
CASSYRSRNSPLHF
TGTGCCAGCAGTTACAGGTCTCGTAATTCACCCCTCCACTTT
>TRBJ2-5|NA|TRBV7-2|NA
CASSSTRGETQYF
TGTGCCAGCAGCTCGACGCGGGGAGAGACCCAGTACTTC
>TRBJ2-7|NA|TRBV7-2|TRBD2
CASSPRGLAGLEQYF
TGTGCCAGCAGCCCCAGGGGACTAGCGGGGCTCGAGCAGTACTTC
>TRBJ1-1|many|TRBV5-4|NA
CASKQGENTEAFF
TGTGCCAGCAAACAGGGAGAGAACACTGAAGCTTTCTTT
>TRBJ1-5|NA|TRBV5-6|NA
CASSKGGVQPQHF
TGTGCCAGCAGCAAGGGGGGGGTTCAGCCCCAGCATTTT